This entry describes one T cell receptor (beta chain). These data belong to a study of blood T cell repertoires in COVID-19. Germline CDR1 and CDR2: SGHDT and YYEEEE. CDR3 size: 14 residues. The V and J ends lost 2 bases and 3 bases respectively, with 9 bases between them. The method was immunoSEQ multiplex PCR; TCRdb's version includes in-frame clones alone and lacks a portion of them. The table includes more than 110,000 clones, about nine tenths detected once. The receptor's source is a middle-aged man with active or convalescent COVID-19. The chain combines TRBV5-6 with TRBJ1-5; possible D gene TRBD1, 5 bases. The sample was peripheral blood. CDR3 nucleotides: TGTGCCAGCAGCTTAGGGGTAATCAATCAGCCCCAGCATTTT. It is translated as CASSLGVINQPQHF.